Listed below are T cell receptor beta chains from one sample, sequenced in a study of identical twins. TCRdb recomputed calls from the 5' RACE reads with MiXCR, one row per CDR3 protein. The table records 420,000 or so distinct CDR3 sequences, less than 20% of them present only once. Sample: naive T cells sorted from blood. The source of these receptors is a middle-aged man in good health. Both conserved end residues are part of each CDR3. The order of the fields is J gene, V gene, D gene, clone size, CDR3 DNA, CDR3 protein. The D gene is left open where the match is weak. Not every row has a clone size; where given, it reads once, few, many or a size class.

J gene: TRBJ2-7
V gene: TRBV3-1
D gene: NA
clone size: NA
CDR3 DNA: TGTGCCAGCAGCCAGGCCGGGACCTTTACCTACGAGCAGTACTTC
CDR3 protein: CASSQAGTFTYEQYF

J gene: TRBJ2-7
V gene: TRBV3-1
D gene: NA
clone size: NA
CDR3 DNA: TGTGCCAGCACGTCGGGCGGCATGTACGAGCAGTACTTC
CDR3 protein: CASTSGGMYEQYF

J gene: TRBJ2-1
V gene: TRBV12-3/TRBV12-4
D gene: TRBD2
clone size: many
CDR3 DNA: TGTGCCAGCGGGGGACTAGCGGGGTACAATGAGCAGTTCTTC
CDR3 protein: CASGGLAGYNEQFF

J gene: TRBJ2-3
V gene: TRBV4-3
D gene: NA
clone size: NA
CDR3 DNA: TGCGCCAGCAGCCAAGGTTCGGCCAACCTCTTCCCAAGCACAGATACGCAGTATTTT
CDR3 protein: CASSQGSANLFPSTDTQYF

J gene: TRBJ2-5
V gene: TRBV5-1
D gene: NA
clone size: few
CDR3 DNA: TGCGCCAGCAAAGACCGCGAGACCCAGTACTTC
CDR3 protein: CASKDRETQYF

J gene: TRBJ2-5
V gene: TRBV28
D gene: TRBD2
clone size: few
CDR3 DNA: TGTGCCAGCAGTCCCGCGGGGGGCGCCAAAGAGACCCAGTACTTC
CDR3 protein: CASSPAGGAKETQYF

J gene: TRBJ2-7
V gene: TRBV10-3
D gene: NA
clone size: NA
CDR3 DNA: TGTGCCAGCGGACCGGGACCAACCTACGAGCAGTACTTC
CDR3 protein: CASGPGPTYEQYF

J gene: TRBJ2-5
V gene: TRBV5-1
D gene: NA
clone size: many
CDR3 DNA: TGCGCCAGCAGCCCCAATGGGCCCCAAGAGACCCAGTACTTC
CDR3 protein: CASSPNGPQETQYF

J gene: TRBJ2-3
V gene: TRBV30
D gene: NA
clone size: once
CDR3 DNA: TGTGCCACCTCCCTCGCGAGGGTGGGCACAGATACGCAGTATTTT
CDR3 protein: CATSLARVGTDTQYF

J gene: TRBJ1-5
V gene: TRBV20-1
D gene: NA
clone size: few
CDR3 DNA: TGCAGTGCTCTAGGCTCCGGGGGTAATCAGCCCCAGCATTTT
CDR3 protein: CSALGSGGNQPQHF

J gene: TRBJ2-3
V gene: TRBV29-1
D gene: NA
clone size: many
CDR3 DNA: TGCAGCGTTGAAGCTTCGACTAATCGGGGAGATACGCAGTATTTT
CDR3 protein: CSVEASTNRGDTQYF

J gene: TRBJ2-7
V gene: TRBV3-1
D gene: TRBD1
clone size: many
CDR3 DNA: TGTGCCAGCAGCCATGGACAGGGCATAGTGGAGCAGTACTTC
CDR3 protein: CASSHGQGIVEQYF

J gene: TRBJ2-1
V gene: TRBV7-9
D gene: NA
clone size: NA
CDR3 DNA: TGTGCCAGCAGCCTAAGCAGGGGTGAGCAGTTCTTC
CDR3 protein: CASSLSRGEQFF

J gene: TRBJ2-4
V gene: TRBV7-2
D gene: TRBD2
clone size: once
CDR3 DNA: TGTGCCAGCAGCTTTATAGCGGGAGCGGGGGTAAACATTCAGTACTTC
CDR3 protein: CASSFIAGAGVNIQYF

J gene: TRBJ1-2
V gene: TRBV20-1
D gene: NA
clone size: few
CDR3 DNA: TGCAGTGCGGGTGCCTGGCGGGGATATGGCTACACCTTC
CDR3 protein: CSAGAWRGYGYTF

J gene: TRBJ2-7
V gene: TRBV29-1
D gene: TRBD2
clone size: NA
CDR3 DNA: TGCAGCGTTGAAACGGGAGGACCCTACGAGCAGTACTTC
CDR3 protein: CSVETGGPYEQYF

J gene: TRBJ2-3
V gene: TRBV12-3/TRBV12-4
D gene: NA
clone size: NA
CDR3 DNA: TGTGCCAGCAGTTTACGGACAGCCACCAACACAGATACGCAGTATTTT
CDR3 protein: CASSLRTATNTDTQYF

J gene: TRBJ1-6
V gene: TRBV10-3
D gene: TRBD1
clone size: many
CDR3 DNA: TGTGCCATCGCCTGGGACAGTGTTGATTCACCCCTCCACTTT
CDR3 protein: CAIAWDSVDSPLHF

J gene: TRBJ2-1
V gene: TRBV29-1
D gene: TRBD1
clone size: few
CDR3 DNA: TGCAGCGTTCGTCTACAGGGGAGTGCGACTGAGCAGTTCTTC
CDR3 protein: CSVRLQGSATEQFF

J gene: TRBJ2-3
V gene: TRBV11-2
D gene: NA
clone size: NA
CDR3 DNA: TGTGCCAGCAGCCCCGACTGGAGCACAGATACGCAGTATTTT
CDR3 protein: CASSPDWSTDTQYF

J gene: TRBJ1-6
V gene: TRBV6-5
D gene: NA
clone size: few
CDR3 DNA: TGTGCCAGCAGTTACGACGGGGATTACGATTCACCCCTCCACTTT
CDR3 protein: CASSYDGDYDSPLHF

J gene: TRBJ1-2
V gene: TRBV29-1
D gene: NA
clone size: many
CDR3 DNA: TGCAGCGTTGAACGGGGCCATAACTATGGCTACACCTTC
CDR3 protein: CSVERGHNYGYTF

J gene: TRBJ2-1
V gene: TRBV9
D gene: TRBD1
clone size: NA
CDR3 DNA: TGTGCCAGCAGCGTAGCTGGGGACAGGACTTACAATGAGCAGTTCTTC
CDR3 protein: CASSVAGDRTYNEQFF

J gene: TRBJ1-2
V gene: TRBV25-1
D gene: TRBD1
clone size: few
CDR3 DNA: TGTGCCAGCAGTGTATCGGGACAGTACTATGGCTACACCTTC
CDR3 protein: CASSVSGQYYGYTF

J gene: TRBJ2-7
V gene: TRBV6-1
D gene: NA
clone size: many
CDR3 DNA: TGTGCCAGCAGCCTCCTGGAGCAGAGCTCCTACGAGCAGTACTTC
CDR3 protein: CASSLLEQSSYEQYF

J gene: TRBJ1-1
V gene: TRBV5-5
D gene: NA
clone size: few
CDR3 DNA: TGTGCCAGCAGCATACGCCGGGGGAACACTGAAGCTTTCTTT
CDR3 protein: CASSIRRGNTEAFF

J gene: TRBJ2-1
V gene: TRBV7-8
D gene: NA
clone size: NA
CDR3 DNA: TGTGCCAGCAGTTCCGTAGAGGTGAGGTACAATGAGCAGTTCTTC
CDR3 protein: CASSSVEVRYNEQFF

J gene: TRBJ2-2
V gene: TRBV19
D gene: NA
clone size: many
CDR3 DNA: TGTGCCAGTAGTATTTTTTGGGGCGCGAACACCGGGGAGCTGTTTTTT
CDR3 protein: CASSIFWGANTGELFF

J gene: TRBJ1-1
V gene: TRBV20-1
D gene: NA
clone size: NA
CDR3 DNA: TGCAGTGCCCAACCAACCCGTACAGGGTTCCGAGCTTTCTTT
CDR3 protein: CSAQPTRTGFRAFF

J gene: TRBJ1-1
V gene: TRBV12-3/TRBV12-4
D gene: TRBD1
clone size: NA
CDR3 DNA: TGTGCCAGCAGCAGAGGGACAGGGGGTTTCACTGAAGCTTTCTTT
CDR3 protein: CASSRGTGGFTEAFF

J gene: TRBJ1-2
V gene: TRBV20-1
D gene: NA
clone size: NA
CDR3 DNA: TGCAGTGCTAGAAGCAATTCTAACTATGGCTACACCTTC
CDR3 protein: CSARSNSNYGYTF

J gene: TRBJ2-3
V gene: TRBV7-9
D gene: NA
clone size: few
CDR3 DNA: TGTGCCAGCAGCTTAGCGGCGGTCACCACAGATACGCAGTATTTT
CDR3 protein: CASSLAAVTTDTQYF

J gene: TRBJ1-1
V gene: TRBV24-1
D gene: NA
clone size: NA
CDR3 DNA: TGTGCCACCAGAGGGGTGAACACTGAAGCTTTCTTT
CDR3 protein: CATRGVNTEAFF

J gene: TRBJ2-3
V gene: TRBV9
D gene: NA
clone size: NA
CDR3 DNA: TGTGCCAGCAGCGTAGTTGTTGCTGAGACGCAGTATTTT
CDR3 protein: CASSVVVAETQYF

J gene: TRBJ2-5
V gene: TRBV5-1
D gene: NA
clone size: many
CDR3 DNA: TGCGCCAGCAGCTTATGGGGGCCTCCCCAAGAGACCCAGTACTTC
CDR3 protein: CASSLWGPPQETQYF

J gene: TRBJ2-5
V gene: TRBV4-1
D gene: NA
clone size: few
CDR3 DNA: TGCGCCAGCAGCCAAGTGGCGGGGCCCGAAGAGACCCAGTACTTC
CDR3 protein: CASSQVAGPEETQYF

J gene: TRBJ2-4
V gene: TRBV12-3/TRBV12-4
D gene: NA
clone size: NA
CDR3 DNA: TGTGCCAGCAGTTTTCTTCGGACAACCACAGGAGCCAAAAACATTCAGTACTTC
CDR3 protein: CASSFLRTTTGAKNIQYF

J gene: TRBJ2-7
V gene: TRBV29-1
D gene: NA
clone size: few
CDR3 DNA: TGCAGCGTTGAGGGAGGACCGTCCTACGAGCAGTACTTC
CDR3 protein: CSVEGGPSYEQYF